One and the same sample provided the 4 T cell receptor beta chains below, sequenced in a study of blood T cell repertoires in COVID-19. This table comes from immunoSEQ multiplex PCR, and its TCRdb copy is limited to in-frame clones, with some not included. The sample holds some 390,000 clones, around 90% seen once. The sample comprised peripheral blood. These receptors came from a human donor in a cohort sampled during active COVID-19.

The chain combines TRBV4-2 with TRBJ2-1; maybe TRBD2 (5 bases). V gave up 4 bases and J gave up 0 bases, with 13 bases separating them. CDR1 and CDR2 from the germline V gene are LGHNA and YNFKEQ. The CDR3 is made up of 16 amino acids. CDR3 in DNA: TGTGCCAGCAGCCCCTCGACGGGGAGCTCCTACAATGAGCAGTTCTTC. This gives the protein CASSPSTGSSYNEQFF.

The CDR3 spells CATSALRGTGADTQYF. The CDR3 DNA reads TGTGCCACCAGTGCCCTAAGGGGGACAGGGGCAGATACGCAGTATTTT. The rearrangement links TRBV24-1 to TRBJ2-3, with TRBD1 identical over 10 bases. Germline CDR1 reads KGHDR; CDR2 reads SFDVKD. J was trimmed by 4 bases and V by 5 bases; bases with no gene match: 8. This CDR3 is built from 16 residues.

The V call is TRBV11-2, the J call TRBJ1-5; weak D call: TRBD1 (6 bases). V lost 2 bases to trimming and J lost 10 bases, with 12 bases between them. The CDR3 is 13 residues long. CDR1 SGHAT and CDR2 FQNNGV come from the germline V gene. CDR3: CASSLKRGAPQHF. The DNA of the CDR3 is TGTGCCAGCAGCTTAAAGCGGGGGGCCCCCCAGCATTTT.

This sequence joins TRBV3-1 (or the pseudogene TRBV3-2) and TRBJ2-1; 12 nucleotides align to TRBD2. The CDR3 is 15 amino acids. V was pared by 4 bases and J by 3 bases, with 1 base of the junction left unmatched. The germline V gene encodes CDR1 LGHDT and CDR2 YNNKEL (reference sequence). CDR3: CASSPSGRGYNEQFF. The CDR3, as DNA: TGTGCCAGCAGCCCTAGCGGGAGGGGCTACAATGAGCAGTTCTTC.